The T cell receptor (beta chain) described here comes from a study of blood T cell repertoires in COVID-19. The CDR3 consists of 15 residues. Germline V gene data show CDR1 as SGHNT and CDR2 as YENEEA. The V segment lost 9 bases and the J segment 2 bases; nucleotides outside the gene matches: 10. Clones were read by immunoSEQ multiplex PCR, and TCRdb kept only the in-frame ones, dropping some. This sample has about 140,000 clones; approximately 78% occur once, and the top ten carry roughly 4%. The V and J genes are TRBV11-3 and TRBJ1-3, with 7 bases identical to TRBD1. The sample consisted of peripheral blood. This receptor was obtained from a woman older than 75 with acute or convalescent COVID-19. CDR3 sequence (DNA): TGTGCCAGGAGGGACAGTCGGGCAACTGGAAACACCATATATTTT. It encodes CARRDSRATGNTIYF.